Listed below are T cell receptor beta chains from one sample, sequenced in a study of CD8 T cells in Susac syndrome. TCRdb itself ran the immunoSEQ multiplex PCR reads through MiXCR, one entry per CDR3 protein. The sample shows approximately 280,000 distinct CDR3 sequences, roughly 81% of them seen only once. Material for sequencing was CD8+ T cells from PBMCs. These receptors all stem from a human donor with multiple sclerosis. The CDR3 runs from the conserved cysteine through the conserved F or W. D genes are given only for firm matches. Part of the rows lack a size; the others show once, few, many or a class for expanded clones.

J,V,size,D,DNA,CDR3
TRBJ2-7,TRBV6-2/TRBV6-3,NA,NA,TGTGCCAGCAGTTACTCTTGGGAGCAGTACTTC,CASSYSWEQYF
TRBJ2-1,TRBV4-1,NA,TRBD2,TGCGCCAGCAGCCAACCGGCCGGGACTAGAAGTGAGCAGTTCTTC,CASSQPAGTRSEQFF
TRBJ2-5,TRBV28,NA,NA,TGTGCCAGTTCCTGGGAGGAGACCCAGTACTTC,CASSWEETQYF
TRBJ2-5,TRBV20-1,NA,TRBD2,TGCAGTGCTCCTACTAGCGGGCTCCAAGAGACCCAGTACTTC,CSAPTSGLQETQYF
TRBJ2-7,TRBV9,NA,NA,TGTGCCAGCAGCTTGGGGGCGGACCGGTTCTACGAGCAGTACTTC,CASSLGADRFYEQYF
TRBJ1-1,TRBV25-1,NA,NA,TGTGCCAGCAAGGGGGGGAGAGCTTTCTTT,CASKGGRAFF
TRBJ2-7,TRBV12-3/TRBV12-4,NA,NA,TGTGCCAGCACCCTGGGGGACGAGCAGTACTTC,CASTLGDEQYF
TRBJ2-7,TRBV14,NA,NA,TGTGCCAGCAGCCTAACGCAGGCAGCCCACTGGTACGAGCAGTACTTC,CASSLTQAAHWYEQYF
TRBJ1-4,TRBV7-9,NA,TRBD1,TGTGCCAGCAGCTTAGCTCCAGGGGGTCTCAATGAAAAACTGTTTTTT,CASSLAPGGLNEKLFF
TRBJ2-5,TRBV5-1,once,TRBD1,TGCGCCAGCAGCCCCGGACAGGGGGGTGTCCAAGAGACCCAGTACTTC,CASSPGQGGVQETQYF
TRBJ2-7,TRBV5-1,NA,TRBD2,TGCGCCAGCAGCCCCGGACTAGCGGCGCCCTACGAGCAGTACTTC,CASSPGLAAPYEQYF
TRBJ2-1,TRBV28,NA,TRBD1,TGTGCCAGCAGTCTACCGGGACAGGGGGTTATAAGTGACAATGAGCAGTTCTTC,CASSLPGQGVISDNEQFF
TRBJ2-7,TRBV28,few,NA,TGTGCCAGCAGTTTACCGGGGGAGGCGTCCTACGAGCAGTACTTC,CASSLPGEASYEQYF
TRBJ1-3,TRBV29-1,NA,TRBD1,TGCAGCGTCGTAGGACAGGGGGGAAACACCATATATTTT,CSVVGQGGNTIYF
TRBJ2-5,TRBV29-1,NA,NA,TGCAGCGTTGACTCGGGCCAGATTGGAAAGACCCAGTACTTC,CSVDSGQIGKTQYF
TRBJ1-1,TRBV5-6,NA,NA,TGTGCCAGCAGCTTGGCCACAGGGAAGGCCACTGAAGCTTTCTTT,CASSLATGKATEAFF
TRBJ1-1,TRBV28,NA,TRBD1,TGTGCCAGCAGTCTTCGCCTAGAACAGGGGGCGGACACTGAAGCTTTCTTT,CASSLRLEQGADTEAFF
TRBJ1-1,TRBV6-5,NA,NA,TGTGCCAGCAGGGTAGGGAGGGCCTACACTGAAGCTTTCTTT,CASRVGRAYTEAFF
TRBJ2-2,TRBV11-2,NA,NA,TGTGCCAGCAGCTCAGGGAGAGCAGGATACACCGGGGAGCTGTTTTTT,CASSSGRAGYTGELFF
TRBJ2-7,TRBV6-5,NA,NA,TGTGCCAGCAGTTACTGGAGCGGCGGGGACCCCTACGAGCAGTACTTC,CASSYWSGGDPYEQYF
TRBJ2-1,TRBV7-9,NA,TRBD1,TGTGCCAGCAGCTTAGGCGGGACAGGTGAGCAGTTCTTC,CASSLGGTGEQFF
TRBJ2-1,TRBV24-1,NA,TRBD2,TGTGCCACCAGTCATGGTGCGGGAGGCTCCTACAATGAGCAGTTCTTC,CATSHGAGGSYNEQFF
TRBJ2-7,TRBV7-6,few,TRBD1,TGTGCCAGCAGCCGTCGATGGGACAGGGATACCTACGAGCAGTACTTC,CASSRRWDRDTYEQYF
TRBJ2-5,TRBV27,NA,NA,TGTGCCAGCAGTTACGGGTCCCGGGAAGAGACCCAGTACTTC,CASSYGSREETQYF
TRBJ2-3,TRBV14,once,NA,TGTGCCAGCAGCCAAGTCGTGGGAGAGGTGGGGACAGATACGCAGTATTTT,CASSQVVGEVGTDTQYF
TRBJ2-7,TRBV5-1,NA,TRBD1,TGCGCCAGCAGCAGAGACCGGGACAGGGGGGGCCACGAGCAGTACTTC,CASSRDRDRGGHEQYF
TRBJ1-1,TRBV27,once,NA,TGTGCCAGCAGTCTCGGCGTTGGAGCGACTGAAGCTTTCTTT,CASSLGVGATEAFF
TRBJ1-1,TRBV27,NA,NA,TGTGCCAGCAGTTTACTCCAGGGACCTTACACTGAAGCTTTCTTT,CASSLLQGPYTEAFF